This TCR beta chain was sequenced for a study of blood T cell repertoires in COVID-19. The overall study: Collection of acute and convalescent COVID-19 samples took place in the United States, Italy and Spain. PBMCs, B-cell-depleted T cells, or T cells were the source of the cDNA or gDNA that made up the material.

Per the study methods: Amplification with reference gene primers provided the estimates of nucleated cell counts. Sequencing was performed with immunoSEQ multiplex PCR; in TCRdb, only in-frame clones are kept and a portion is missing. The D gene and trimming were derived from the DNA, and the V and J assignments and clone size from that table. The repertoire holds roughly 67,000 clones, with almost 85% as singletons. The sequence derives from a man between 45 and 60 years old with active COVID-19. Sequenced input: peripheral blood.

The CDR3 bases are TGTGCCAGCAGCCAGGATTACAGGGGGACCGAGCAGTACTTC. Protein sequence: CASSQDYRGTEQYF. V gene TRBV14 combines with J gene TRBJ2-7, with 8 positions matching TRBD1. The CDR3 runs 14 residues. Germline V CDR1 and CDR2: SGHDN, FVKESK. V shed 3 bases, J shed 6 bases, and the junction held 7 bases outside the gene matches.